The 3 T cell receptor beta chains listed next were all sequenced from one sample in a study of CD8 T cells in Susac syndrome. RNA amounts of roughly 0.45 to 1 ug underwent reverse transcription with random hexamers. From the immunoSEQ multiplex PCR reads, TCRdb called clonotypes with MiXCR, one entry per CDR3 protein. The sample has about 400,000 distinct CDR3 sequences; 85% to 90% are singletons. Material for sequencing was CD8+ T cells from PBMCs. The source of these receptors is a human donor with multiple sclerosis.

This sequence joins TRBV6-1 and TRBJ2-6; weak D call: TRBD1 (6 bases). Germline V lookup: CDR1 MNHNS, CDR2 SASEGT. The length of the CDR3 is 17 residues. Trimming shortened V by 4 bases and J by 0 bases, and 13 bases separated the two germline ends. CDR3 nucleotide sequence: TGTGCCAGCAGTGGCCGGGACACCCTCTCTGGGGCCAACGTCCTGACTTTC. Translating it yields CASSGRDTLSGANVLTF.

The chain combines TRBV6-5 with TRBJ2-1, with D possibly TRBD1 on 5 matching bases. The CDR3 has 17 amino acids. CDR1 is MNHEY and CDR2 is SVGAGI in the germline V gene. V lost 0 bases, J lost 1 base, and 13 bases lay in between. DNA for the CDR3: TGTGCCAGCAGTTACTCTGGACACCCGATTTCCTACAATGAGCAGTTCTTC. As protein: CASSYSGHPISYNEQFF.

The chain links TRBV20-1 to TRBJ2-1, with D uncertain. V lost 0 bases and J lost 9, with 15 bases in between. Per the germline V gene, CDR1 is DFQATT and CDR2 is SNEGSKA (reference sequence). This CDR3 has 14 amino acids. The CDR3 coding sequence is TGCAGTGCTAGAGATCTGGAGCGAATGTTTGAGCAGTTCTTC. This sequence encodes CSARDLERMFEQFF.